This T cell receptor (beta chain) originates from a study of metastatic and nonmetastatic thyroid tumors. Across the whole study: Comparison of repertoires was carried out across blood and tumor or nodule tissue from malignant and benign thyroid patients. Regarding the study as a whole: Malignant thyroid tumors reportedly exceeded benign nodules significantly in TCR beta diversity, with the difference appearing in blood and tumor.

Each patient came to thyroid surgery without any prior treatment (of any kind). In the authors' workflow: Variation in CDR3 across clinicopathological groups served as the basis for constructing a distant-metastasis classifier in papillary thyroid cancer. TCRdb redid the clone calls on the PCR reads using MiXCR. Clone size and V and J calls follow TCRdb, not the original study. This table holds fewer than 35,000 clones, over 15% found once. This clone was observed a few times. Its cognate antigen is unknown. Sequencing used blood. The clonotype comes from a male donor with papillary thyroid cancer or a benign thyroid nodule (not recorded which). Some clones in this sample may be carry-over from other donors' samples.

The CDR3 DNA is TGCGCCAGCAGTGAGGGGACTAGCGGGAGGAAGCAGTTCTTC. It is translated as CASSEGTSGRKQFF. V is TRBV10-1 and J is TRBJ2-1, with TRBD2 identical over 15 bases. Germline loops: CDR1 WNHNN, CDR2 SYGVQD (reference sequence). Trimming at V came to 2 bases and at J to 11 bases, leaving 1 base not matched to a gene. CDR3 size: 14 residues.